The T cell receptor (beta chain) described here comes from a study of cytomegalovirus exposure and HLA in healthy donors. Study results and limitations: Earlier analysis looked at TCR beta V segments, and most were productive about 87% or about 30% of the time.

Primers: 60 Vbeta forward and 13 Jbeta reverse. Assay used: immunoSEQ multiplex PCR; TCRdb lists only in-frame clones, some missing. There are fewer than 130,000 clones in the sample; 79% occur only once, and roughly 6.2% lies in the top ten. As regards this clone: No antigen is known for it.

This CDR3 region has 15 residues. Trimming took 4 bases from V and 4 from J; bases not matched to a gene: 6. CDR1 and CDR2 from the germline V gene are SGHRS and YFSETQ. The specimen was PBMCs. The TCR was taken from a man aged 25-45 years in good health and CMV-seropositive. The J gene is TRBJ1-2, the V gene TRBV5-1; TRBD1 matches 11 bases. CDR3 in amino acids: CASSAGTGGRYGYTF. CDR3 coding DNA: TGCGCCAGCAGCGCCGGGACAGGGGGTCGCTATGGCTACACCTTC.